This TCR beta chain was recorded in a study of Ad26.COV2.S vaccination and SARS-CoV-2 variants. Study background: Ad26.COV2.S given intramuscularly, once or twice 56 days apart. Whole-study results and caveats: Spike-specific TCR breadth ran higher among vaccine recipients than placebo recipients. Responses of spike-specific T cells (both CD8+ and CD4+) reportedly showed substantial breadth after vaccination.

CDR3 length: 14 residues. Looked up from germline, CDR1 is SEHNR and CDR2 is FQNEAQ (reference sequence). The V and J ends lost 4 bases and 9 bases, in that order; junction bases with no gene match: 2. The repertoire was sequenced with immunoSEQ multiplex PCR; TCRdb's copy has only in-frame clones and lacks some. This table holds 440,000 or so clones, around 93% found once. The treatment is: 19 received Ad26.COV2.S at low or high dose, single or two shots; 5 received placebo; per-sample allocation not given. Material that was analyzed had been drawn on day 63 after the first vaccine or placebo injection. Remarks on this clone: Its specificity is not known.

This clonotype was sampled from a person aged 18-65 years who received the Ad26.COV2.S COVID-19 vaccine or a placebo. This material consisted of peripheral blood, taken in a trial of Ad26.COV2.S vaccine versus placebo. The chain employs TRBV7-9 and TRBJ1-6, with 11 bases lining up with TRBD1. CDR3 sequence: CASSSGQGASPLHF. The CDR3 DNA reads TGTGCCAGCAGCTCCGGACAGGGGGCTTCACCCCTCCACTTT.